This T cell receptor beta chain was observed in a study of T cell changes during pregnancy in multiple sclerosis. Assay: immunoSEQ multiplex PCR; the TCRdb copy retains only in-frame clones and omits some. The sample lists about 38,000 clones, 91% occurring once. CDR3 length: 16 residues. Trimming removed 1 base at V and 3 bases at J, with 16 bases between. The germline gives CDR1 SNHLY, CDR2 FYNNEI. The sequence was collected from a female donor with multiple sclerosis, enrolled in a pregnancy study. The sequences come from CD8+ T cells from peripheral blood mononuclear cells, collected after pregnancy. The chain has TRBV2 and TRBJ2-7; D is unclear. The chain's CDR3 is CASSEGLRSVFYEQYF. CDR3 DNA sequence: TGTGCCAGCAGTGAAGGGTTACGCTCGGTCTTCTACGAGCAGTACTTC. Full variable domain (outside the CDR3, taken from reference TRBV2 and TRBJ2-7): EPEVTQTPSHQVTQMGQEVILRCVPISNHLYFYWYRQILGQKVEFLVSFYNNEISEKSEIFDDQFSVERPDGSNFTLKIRSTKLEDSAMYFCASSEGLRSVFYEQYFGPGTRLTVT.